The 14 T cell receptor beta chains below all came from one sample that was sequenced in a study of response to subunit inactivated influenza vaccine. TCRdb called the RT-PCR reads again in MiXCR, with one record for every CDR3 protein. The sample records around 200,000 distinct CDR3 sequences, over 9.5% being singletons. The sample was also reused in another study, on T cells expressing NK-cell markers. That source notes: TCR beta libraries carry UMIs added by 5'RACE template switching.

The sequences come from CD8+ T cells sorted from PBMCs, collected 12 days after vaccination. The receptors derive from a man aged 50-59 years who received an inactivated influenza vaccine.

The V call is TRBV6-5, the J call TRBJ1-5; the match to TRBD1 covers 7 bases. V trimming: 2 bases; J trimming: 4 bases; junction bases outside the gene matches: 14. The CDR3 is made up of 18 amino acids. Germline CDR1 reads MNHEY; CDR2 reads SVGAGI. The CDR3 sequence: CASSYLLRQGPPNQPQHF. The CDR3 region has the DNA TGTGCCAGCAGTTACCTACTTAGACAGGGACCGCCGAATCAGCCCCAGCATTTT.

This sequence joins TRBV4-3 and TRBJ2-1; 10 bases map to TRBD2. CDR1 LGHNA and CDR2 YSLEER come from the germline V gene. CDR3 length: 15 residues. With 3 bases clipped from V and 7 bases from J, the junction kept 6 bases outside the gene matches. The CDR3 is CASSHLLAGLNEQFF. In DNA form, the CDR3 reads TGCGCCAGCAGCCATCTACTAGCGGGATTAAATGAGCAGTTCTTC.

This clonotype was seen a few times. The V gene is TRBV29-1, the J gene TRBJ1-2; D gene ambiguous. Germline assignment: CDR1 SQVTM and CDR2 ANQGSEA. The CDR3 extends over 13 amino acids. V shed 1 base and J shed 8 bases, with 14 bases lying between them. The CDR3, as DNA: TGCAGCGTTGAAGGGGCAGGAGCGGGCGGCTACACCTTC. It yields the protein CSVEGAGAGGYTF.

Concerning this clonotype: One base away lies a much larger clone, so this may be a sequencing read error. The CDR3 loop reads CASNQDWLAGGIGELFF. CDR3 in DNA: TGCGCCAGCAACCAAGATTGGCTAGCGGGAGGAATCGGGGAGCTGTTTTTT. The chain is built from TRBV4-3 and TRBJ2-2; the match to TRBD2 covers 11 bases. This CDR3 has 17 residues. Germline V lookup: CDR1 LGHNA, CDR2 YSLEER.

This CDR3 is CASQGQTAEQYF. In nucleotides, the CDR3 is TGTGCCAGCCAGGGACAGACGGCGGAGCAGTACTTC. J is TRBJ2-7 and V is TRBV7-9; 7 nucleotides match TRBD1. Germline CDR1 reads SEHNR; CDR2 reads FQNEAQ (reference sequence). The trim removed 8 bases at V and 7 bases at J, leaving 8 bases unmatched. This CDR3 comprises 12 residues.

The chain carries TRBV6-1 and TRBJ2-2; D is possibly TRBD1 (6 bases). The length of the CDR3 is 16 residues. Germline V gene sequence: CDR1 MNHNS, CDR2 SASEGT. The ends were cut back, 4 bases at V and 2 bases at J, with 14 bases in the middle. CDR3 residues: CASSVSGHFNTGELFF. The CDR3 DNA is TGTGCCAGCAGTGTTTCGGGACATTTCAACACCGGGGAGCTGTTTTTT.

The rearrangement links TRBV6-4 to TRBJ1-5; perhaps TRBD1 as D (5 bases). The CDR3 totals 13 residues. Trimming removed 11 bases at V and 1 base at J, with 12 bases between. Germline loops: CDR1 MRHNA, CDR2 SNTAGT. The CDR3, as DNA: TGTGCCTCGACAGACTCCAGCAATCAGCCCCAGCATTTT. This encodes CASTDSSNQPQHF.

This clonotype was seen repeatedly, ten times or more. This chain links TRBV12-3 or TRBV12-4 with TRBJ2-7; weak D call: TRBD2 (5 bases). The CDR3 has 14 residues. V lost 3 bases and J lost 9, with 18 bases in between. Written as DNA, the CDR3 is TGTGCCAGCAGTTTGGGGTACCCGGACTCGATGCAGTACTTC. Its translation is CASSLGYPDSMQYF.

CDR3 coding DNA: TGTGCCAGCAACTCCTTGGACCCCAGTTATGAGCAGTTCTTC. Protein sequence: CASNSLDPSYEQFF. The V and J genes are TRBV12-3 or TRBV12-4 and TRBJ2-1; no clear D. The germline V and J ends were trimmed by 7 bases and 8 bases, with 18 bases remaining between them. CDR3 length: 14 residues.

The CDR3 reads CASRSGQAEQYF. The CDR3 nucleotides are TGTGCCAGCAGATCAGGACAGGCCGAGCAGTACTTC. V is TRBV27 and J is TRBJ2-7, with 7 bases matching TRBD1. V shed 6 bases, J shed 6 bases, and the junction held 5 bases outside the gene matches. The CDR3 runs 12 residues. From germline, CDR1 is MNHEY and CDR2 SMNVEV (reference sequence).

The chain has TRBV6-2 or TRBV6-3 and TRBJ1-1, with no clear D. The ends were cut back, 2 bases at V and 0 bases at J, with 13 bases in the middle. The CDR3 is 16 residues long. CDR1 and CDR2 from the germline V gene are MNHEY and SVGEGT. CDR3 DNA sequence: TGTGCCAGCAGTTACGGAGTTTGGCAGATGAACACTGAAGCTTTCTTT. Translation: CASSYGVWQMNTEAFF.

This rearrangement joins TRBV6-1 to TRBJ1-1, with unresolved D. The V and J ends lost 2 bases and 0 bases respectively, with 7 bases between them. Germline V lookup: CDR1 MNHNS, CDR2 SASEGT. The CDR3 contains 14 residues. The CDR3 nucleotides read TGTGCCAGCAGTGAAAATCAGGTGAACACTGAAGCTTTCTTT. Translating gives CASSENQVNTEAFF.

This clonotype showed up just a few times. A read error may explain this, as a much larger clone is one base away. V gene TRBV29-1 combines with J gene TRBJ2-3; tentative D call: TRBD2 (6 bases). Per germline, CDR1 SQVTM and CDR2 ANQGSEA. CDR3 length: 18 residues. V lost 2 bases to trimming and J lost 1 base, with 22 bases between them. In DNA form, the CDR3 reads TGCAGCGTTGAACCTCGAACGGGAGAAAGGATGGGCACAGATACGCAGTATTTT. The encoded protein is CSVEPRTGERMGTDTQYF.

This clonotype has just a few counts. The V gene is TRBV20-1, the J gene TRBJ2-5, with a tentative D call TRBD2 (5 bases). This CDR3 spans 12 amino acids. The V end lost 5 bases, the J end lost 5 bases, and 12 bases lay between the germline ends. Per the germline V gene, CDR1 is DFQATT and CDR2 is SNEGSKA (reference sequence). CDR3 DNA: TGCAGTGCTGAGAGGGAGATCGAGACCCAGTACTTC. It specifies CSAEREIETQYF.